This T cell receptor (beta chain) appears in the sequencing data of a study of cytomegalovirus exposure and HLA in healthy donors. Study at large: Approximately 200 million T cells yielded more than 90 million unique TCR beta sequences in earlier analysis. Study findings and constraints: Analyses of presence and absence presupposed an approximately uniform sequencing depth across donors. The sole available immune exposure information was CMV serostatus. Through in vitro validation, a few CMV-associated chains were shown to be specific for CMV antigens.

Concerning this clone: Its specificity is not known.

Trimming shortened V by 0 bases and J by 0 bases, and 12 bases separated the two germline ends. The germline CDR1 and CDR2 sequences are MGHRA and YSYEKL. The CDR3 contains 16 residues. With 60 Vbeta and 13 Jbeta primers, the PCR was carried out. Here immunoSEQ multiplex PCR was the method, and the copy in TCRdb shows in-frame clones only, minus some. Its table records about 140,000 clones. The source of this sequence is a man aged 40-49 years in good health and CMV-seronegative. The chain uses TRBV4-1 and TRBJ2-7, with a possible D match to TRBD2 (5 bases). Specimen: PBMCs. The DNA for the CDR3 is TGCGCCAGCAGCCAAGAACAAGCGGTTAACTCCTACGAGCAGTACTTC. Its protein is CASSQEQAVNSYEQYF.